This T cell receptor (beta chain) was captured in a study of T cells after yellow fever vaccination. Overall study findings and caveats: There was a small share of clonotypes that showed up in both the CD4 and CD8 compartments. Clones from primary vaccination mostly reappeared after the booster (96% CD4, approximately 86% CD8).

Universal primer sites and UMIs were introduced during 5'RACE template-switching synthesis of TCR cDNA. Via MiXCR, TCRdb re-called the 5' RACE reads, giving one row per CDR3 protein. This sample carries over 25,000 distinct CDR3 sequences, 10% to 13% of them seen once, and the ten largest clones take around 12%. The CDR3 is 17 amino acids. After removal of 6 bases from V and 2 bases from J, the junction contained 11 bases not matched to a gene. Germline V gene lookup returns CDR1 DFQATT and CDR2 SNEGSKA (reference sequence). The table lists this clonotype with a few counts. This chain connects TRBV20-1 to TRBJ2-2; 11 bases fit TRBD2. The specimen was PBMCs, either bulk or a sorted T-cell subset (CD4+, CD8+, memory, or dextramer-sorted; not recorded which), collected less than 16 days after the first yellow fever vaccination. The receptor comes from a man aged 18-30 years who received the YFV17D yellow fever vaccine. The chain's CDR3 is CSAPTSGALINTGELFF. The CDR3 DNA follows: TGCAGTGCGCCGACTAGCGGGGCACTCATAAACACCGGGGAGCTGTTTTTT.